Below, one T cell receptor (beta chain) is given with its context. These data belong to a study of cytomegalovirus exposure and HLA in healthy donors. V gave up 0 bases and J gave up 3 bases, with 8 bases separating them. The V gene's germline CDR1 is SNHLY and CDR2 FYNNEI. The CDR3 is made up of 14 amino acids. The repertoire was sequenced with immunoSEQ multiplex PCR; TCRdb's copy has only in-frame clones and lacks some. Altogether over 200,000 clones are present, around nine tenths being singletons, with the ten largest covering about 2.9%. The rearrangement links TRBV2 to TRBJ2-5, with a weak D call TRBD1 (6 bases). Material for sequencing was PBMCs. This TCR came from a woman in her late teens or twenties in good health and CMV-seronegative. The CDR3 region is CASSEATGEETQYF. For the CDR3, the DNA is TGTGCCAGCAGTGAAGCGACAGGAGAAGAGACCCAGTACTTC. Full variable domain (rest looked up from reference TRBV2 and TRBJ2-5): EPEVTQTPSHQVTQMGQEVILRCVPISNHLYFYWYRQILGQKVEFLVSFYNNEISEKSEIFDDQFSVERPDGSNFTLKIRSTKLEDSAMYFCASSEATGEETQYFGPGTRLLVL.